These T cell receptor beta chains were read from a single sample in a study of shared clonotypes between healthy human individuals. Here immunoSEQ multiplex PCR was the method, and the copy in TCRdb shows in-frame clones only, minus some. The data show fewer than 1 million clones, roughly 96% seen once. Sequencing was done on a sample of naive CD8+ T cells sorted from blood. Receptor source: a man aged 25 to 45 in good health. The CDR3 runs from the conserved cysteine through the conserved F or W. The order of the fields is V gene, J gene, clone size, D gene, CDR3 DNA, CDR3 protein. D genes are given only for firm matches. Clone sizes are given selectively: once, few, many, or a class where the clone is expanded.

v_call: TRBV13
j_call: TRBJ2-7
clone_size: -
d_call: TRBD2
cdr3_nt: TGTGCCAGCAGCTTAGGGGGTAGCGGGAGCTCCTACGAGCAGTACTTC
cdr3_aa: CASSLGGSGSSYEQYF

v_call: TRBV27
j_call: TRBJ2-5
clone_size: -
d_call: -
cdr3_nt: TGTGCCAGCAGTGGCACCCTCGGGGTGACCCAGTACTTC
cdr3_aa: CASSGTLGVTQYF

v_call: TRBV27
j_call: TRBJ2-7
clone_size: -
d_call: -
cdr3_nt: TGTGCCAGCAGTCACCTCAAATCCTACGAGCAGTACTTC
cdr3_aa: CASSHLKSYEQYF

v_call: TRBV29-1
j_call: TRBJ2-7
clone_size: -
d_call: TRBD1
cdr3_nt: TGCAGCGCCGCCCTCCGGGACAGGATTGGGGAGCAGTACTTC
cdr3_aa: CSAALRDRIGEQYF

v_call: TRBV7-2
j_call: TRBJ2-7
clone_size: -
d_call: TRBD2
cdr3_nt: TGTGCCAGCAGAATAATAGCGGGAGGCCCAGACGAGCAGTACTTC
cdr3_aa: CASRIIAGGPDEQYF

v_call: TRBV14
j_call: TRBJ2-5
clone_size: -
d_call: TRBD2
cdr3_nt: TGTGCCAGCAGCCAAGATTTAGCGGGAGTCGAAGAGACCCAGTACTTC
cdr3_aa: CASSQDLAGVEETQYF

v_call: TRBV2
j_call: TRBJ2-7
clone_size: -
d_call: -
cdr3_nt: TGTGCCAGCAGTGTTCCCGGGGCGTTTGGCGAGCAGTACTTC
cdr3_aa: CASSVPGAFGEQYF

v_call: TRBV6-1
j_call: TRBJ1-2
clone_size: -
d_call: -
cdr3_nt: TGTGCCAGCAGTGTTCCCTTGCCCTATGGCTACACCTTC
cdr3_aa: CASSVPLPYGYTF

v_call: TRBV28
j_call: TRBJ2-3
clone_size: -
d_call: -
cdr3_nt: TGTGCCAGCAGTCCGCCGGGGCTAGTAGATACGCAGTATTTT
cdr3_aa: CASSPPGLVDTQYF

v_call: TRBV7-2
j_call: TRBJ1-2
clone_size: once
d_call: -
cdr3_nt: TGTGCCAGCAGCACGGGGACGGCAAACTATGGCTACACCTTC
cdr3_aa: CASSTGTANYGYTF

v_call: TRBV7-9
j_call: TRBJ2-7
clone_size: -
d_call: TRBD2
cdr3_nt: TGTGCCAGCAGCTTAAAACGGACTAGCGGGAGGGCCGAGAGCTACGAGCAGTACTTC
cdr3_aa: CASSLKRTSGRAESYEQYF

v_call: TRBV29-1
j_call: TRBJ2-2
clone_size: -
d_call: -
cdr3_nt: TGCAGCGCCCTTGGCTCCCTCTCCGGGGAGCTGTTTTTT
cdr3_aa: CSALGSLSGELFF

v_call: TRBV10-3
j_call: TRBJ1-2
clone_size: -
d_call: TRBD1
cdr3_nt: TGTGCCATCGGCACCCAGGGGGCGCTTGGCTACACCTTC
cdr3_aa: CAIGTQGALGYTF

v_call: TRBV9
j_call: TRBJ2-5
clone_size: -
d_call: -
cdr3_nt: TGTGCCAGCAGCCCCGAGGGGGGTCCAGAGACCCAGTACTTC
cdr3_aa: CASSPEGGPETQYF

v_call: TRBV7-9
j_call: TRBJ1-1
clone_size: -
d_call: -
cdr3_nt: TGTGCCAGCAGCTTTGGGGGGAACACTGAAGCTTTCTTT
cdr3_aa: CASSFGGNTEAFF

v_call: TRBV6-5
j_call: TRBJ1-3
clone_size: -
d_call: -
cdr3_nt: TGTGCCAGCGGCAATTCTGGAAACACCATATATTTT
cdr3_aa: CASGNSGNTIYF

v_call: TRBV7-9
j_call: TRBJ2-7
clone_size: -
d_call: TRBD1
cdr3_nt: TGTGCCAGCAGCCACGCACCGGGACAGGGGGACTACGAGCAGTACTTC
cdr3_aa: CASSHAPGQGDYEQYF

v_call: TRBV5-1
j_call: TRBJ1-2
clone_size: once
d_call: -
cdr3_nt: TGCGCCAGCAGCCCGGGACGCTTGGAGGGCTACACCTTC
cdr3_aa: CASSPGRLEGYTF

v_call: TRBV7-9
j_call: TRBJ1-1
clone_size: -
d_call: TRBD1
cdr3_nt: TGTGCCAGCAGTCCGGGACAGGGGAACACTGAAGCTTTCTTT
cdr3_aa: CASSPGQGNTEAFF